One sample yielded the 23 T cell receptor beta chains listed below, sequenced in a study of CD8 T cells in ankylosing spondylitis. One entry per CDR3 protein, called by TCRdb with MiXCR from the 5' RACE reads. This sample has roughly 38,000 distinct CDR3 sequences; approximately 15% occur once, and the top ten carry roughly 45%. Source material: blood. These receptors came from a male donor with ankylosing spondylitis or in good health (not recorded which).

The chain recombines TRBV7-2 with TRBJ2-1; TRBD2 matches at 12 bases. The CDR3 consists of 14 residues. Germline V lookup: CDR1 SGHTA, CDR2 FQGNSA. Germline trimming cut 3 bases from V and 8 bases from J; bases unmatched to any gene: 2. The chain's CDR3 is CASSLTSGSDEQFF. Written as DNA, the CDR3 is TGTGCCAGCAGCTTGACTAGCGGGAGTGATGAGCAGTTCTTC.

This chain links TRBV2 with TRBJ2-1; TRBD2 agrees at 12 bases. CDR3 length: 15 residues. Trimming took 6 bases from V and 9 from J; bases not matched to a gene: 9. CDR1 is SNHLY and CDR2 is FYNNEI in the germline V gene. CDR3 residues: CASSYRLAGAVEQFF. CDR3 in DNA: TGTGCCAGCAGCTATAGACTAGCGGGAGCGGTTGAGCAGTTCTTC.

This clonotype showed up just a few times. This chain links TRBV12-3 or TRBV12-4 with TRBJ2-2; 11 bases match TRBD2. CDR3 length: 15 amino acids. J gave up 6 bases and V 8 bases, and 8 bases lay outside the gene matches. The CDR3 is CASRKLAGVAGELFF. The CDR3 DNA reads as TGTGCCAGCCGCAAACTAGCGGGAGTAGCCGGGGAGCTGTTTTTT.

The rearrangement uses TRBV28 and TRBJ1-2; D is possibly TRBD1 (5 bases). The germline gives CDR1 MDHEN, CDR2 SYDVKM. There are 13 residues in the CDR3. The ends were cut back, 6 bases at V and 6 bases at J, with 14 bases in the middle. The CDR3 sequence: CASSPRQGHGYTF. The CDR3 DNA is TGTGCCAGCAGCCCCCGGCAGGGCCATGGCTACACCTTC.

This rearrangement joins TRBV6-1 to TRBJ2-2; a weak D match, TRBD1 (5 bases). Trimming shortened V by 3 bases and J by 4 bases, and 6 bases separated the two germline ends. This CDR3 is built from 13 residues. Germline CDR1 and CDR2: MNHNS and SASEGT. CDR3 in DNA: TGTGCCAGCAGTGACAGGGTCACCGGGGAGCTGTTTTTT. Amino acid sequence: CASSDRVTGELFF.

This clonotype was picked up a small number of times. The chain couples TRBV5-1 to TRBJ2-1, with D tentatively TRBD1 or TRBD2 (5 bases each). The V and J ends lost 5 bases and 9 bases respectively, with 15 bases between them. This CDR3 has 13 residues. The V gene's germline CDR1 is SGHRS and CDR2 YFSETQ. The CDR3 region is CASRDHTGGEQFF. DNA for the CDR3: TGCGCCAGCAGGGACCATACTGGGGGTGAGCAGTTCTTC.

This rearrangement joins TRBV7-2 to TRBJ2-4, with 9 bases aligning to TRBD1. Germline values: CDR1 SGHTA, CDR2 FQGNSA. The J segment lost 7 bases and the V segment lost 2 bases, leaving 6 bases of the junction unmatched. CDR3 length equals 15 residues. The CDR3 nucleotides read TGTGCCAGCAGCTTATTCCTTGGGACAGGGAACATTCAGTACTTC. It translates to CASSLFLGTGNIQYF.

The chain uses TRBV7-2 and TRBJ2-1; maybe TRBD2 (5 bases). Trimming took 3 bases from V and 9 from J, leaving 9 bases between them. CDR3 length: 12 residues. Germline V lookup: CDR1 SGHTA, CDR2 FQGNSA. DNA of the CDR3: TGTGCCAGCAGCTTTCCACGGGGTGAGCAGTTCTTC. As protein: CASSFPRGEQFF.

This clonotype appeared a few times. The chain has TRBV12-3 or TRBV12-4 and TRBJ2-7; no reliable D call. V lost 6 bases, J lost 2 bases, and 8 bases lay in between. The CDR3 is 12 amino acids. The DNA for the CDR3 is TGTGCCAGCAGCACGGCGGCCTACGAGCAGTACTTC. It is translated as CASSTAAYEQYF.

This clonotype was counted only a few times. V gene TRBV28 combines with J gene TRBJ1-3, with a tentative D call TRBD1 (6 bases). The germline V gene encodes CDR1 MDHEN and CDR2 SYDVKM. With 6 bases removed from V and 9 bases from J, the gap between germline ends came to 18 bases. This CDR3 contains 14 residues. CDR3 sequence: CASRRAGTTGTIYF. CDR3 DNA sequence: TGTGCCAGCAGACGGGCGGGGACAACCGGCACCATATATTTT.

A few counts support this clonotype. This chain links TRBV6-5 with TRBJ2-1; D not resolved. CDR3 length: 15 residues. CDR1 is MNHEY, CDR2 SVGAGI, per germline. Trimming took off 0 bases at V and 0 bases at J, with 6 bases between the two ends. The CDR3 nucleotides are TGTGCCAGCAGTTACTCAGATTCCTCCTACAATGAGCAGTTCTTC. Its protein is CASSYSDSSYNEQFF.

The chain is built from TRBV20-1 and TRBJ2-7; D is perhaps TRBD1 or TRBD2 (5 bases each). Trimming removed 0 bases at V and 7 bases at J, with 19 bases between. The germline V gene has CDR1 DFQATT and CDR2 SNEGSKA (reference sequence). The CDR3 is 15 amino acids. The CDR3 loop reads CSAREGATSRLEQYF. CDR3 nucleotide sequence: TGCAGTGCTAGAGAAGGGGCAACCAGTAGACTAGAGCAGTACTTC.

This chain uses TRBV28 with TRBJ2-7; D may be TRBD2 (6 bases). Germline assignment: CDR1 MDHEN and CDR2 SYDVKM. Trimming pared 4 bases from V and 6 bases from J, leaving 7 bases between. This CDR3 comprises 11 residues. CDR3 nucleotide sequence: TGTGCCAGCAGTTCCGGGGGCGAGCAGTACTTC. Amino acid sequence: CASSSGGEQYF.

The table lists this clonotype with a few counts. The chain recombines TRBV29-1 with TRBJ2-1, with D hard to call. Germline CDR1 SQVTM, CDR2 ANQGSEA. The CDR3 runs 10 residues. V dropped 7 bases and J dropped 7 bases, with 8 bases sitting between them. DNA of the CDR3: TGCAGCGCTGGACGGAATGAGCAGTTCTTC. Its translation is CSAGRNEQFF.

The V and J genes are TRBV19 and TRBJ2-2, with D possibly called TRBD1 or TRBD2 (5 bases each). V lost 3 bases, J lost 7 bases, and 12 bases lay in between. CDR3 length: 14 residues. Germline V gene sequence: CDR1 LNHDA, CDR2 SQIVND (reference sequence). The CDR3 region is CASSIHGGIGELFF. For the CDR3, the DNA is TGTGCCAGTAGTATCCATGGGGGTATCGGGGAGCTGTTTTTT.

V usage is TRBV5-1 and J usage is TRBJ2-2; a weak D match, TRBD2 (6 bases). Trimming removed 4 bases at V and 5 bases at J, with 15 bases between. This CDR3 comprises 15 residues. Germline CDR1 reads SGHRS; CDR2 reads YFSETQ. Written as DNA, the CDR3 is TGCGCCAGCAGCGGAGGAGGGCCAAGAACCGGGGAGCTGTTTTTT. Encoded protein: CASSGGGPRTGELFF.

This clonotype was observed a handful of times. The rearrangement joins TRBV12-3 or TRBV12-4 to TRBJ1-2; TRBD1 might be the D (6 bases). This CDR3 has 13 amino acids. With 6 bases removed from V and 8 bases from J, the gap between germline ends came to 16 bases. The CDR3 protein is CASRAGGVGGYTF. Written as DNA, the CDR3 is TGTGCCAGCAGAGCTGGGGGCGTTGGAGGCTACACCTTC.

This clonotype turned up a few times. J is TRBJ2-2 and V is TRBV5-1, with TRBD2 identical over 9 bases. Germline CDR1 and CDR2: SGHRS and YFSETQ. The CDR3 totals 18 residues. Trimming cost V 7 bases and J 1 base; bases outside gene matches: 14. CDR3: CASALGSGGIWNTGELFF. CDR3 nucleotide sequence: TGCGCCAGCGCCCTAGGTAGCGGGGGAATTTGGAACACCGGGGAGCTGTTTTTT. Full variable domain (remainder filled in from reference TRBV5-1 and TRBJ2-2): KAGVTQTPRYLIKTRGQQVTLSCSPISGHRSVSWYQQTPGQGLQFLFEYFSETQRNKGNFPGRFSGRQFSNSRSEMNVSTLELGDSALYLCASALGSGGIWNTGELFFGEGSRLTVL.

This clonotype occurred many times. The J gene is TRBJ2-2, the V gene TRBV6-1, with D tentatively TRBD1 or TRBD2 (5 bases each). The germline gives CDR1 MNHNS, CDR2 SASEGT. This CDR3 comprises 14 residues. The V gene lost 1 base and the J gene lost 6 bases, with 9 bases spanning the gap. The CDR3 is CASSEVGDAGELFF. CDR3 DNA sequence: TGTGCCAGCAGTGAAGTGGGGGATGCCGGGGAGCTGTTTTTT.

This clonotype was observed a few times. This chain joins TRBV3-1 and TRBJ1-1, with 9 nucleotides matching TRBD1. CDR3 size: 15 residues. Germline V gene data show CDR1 as LGHDT and CDR2 as YNNKEL (reference sequence). J was trimmed by 5 bases and V by 1 base; bases with no gene match: 5. The CDR3 DNA reads TGTGCCAGCAGCCAAGTTACAGGGGGCAGGACTGAAGCTTTCTTT. Its protein is CASSQVTGGRTEAFF.

This chain uses TRBV29-1 with TRBJ2-5, with D possibly matching TRBD2 (6 bases). There are 12 residues in the CDR3. CDR1 is SQVTM and CDR2 is ANQGSEA in the germline V gene. V was cut by 4 bases and J by 4 bases, with 10 bases left in between. The CDR3 DNA sequence: TGCAGCGTTGCGGGAGTGATAGAGACCCAGTACTTC. Translating it yields CSVAGVIETQYF.

This chain joins TRBV15 and TRBJ1-1, with D perhaps matching TRBD1 (6 bases). The CDR3 extends over 16 amino acids. Germline V CDR1 and CDR2: LNHNV, YYDKDF (reference sequence). Deletions cut 3 bases from V and 4 bases from J, with 18 bases between. The CDR3 bases are TGTGCCACCAGCAGGATGCATCAGGGGTTCGGCACTGAAGCTTTCTTT. It codes for CATSRMHQGFGTEAFF.

This clonotype was counted between two and nine times. V usage is TRBV4-3 and J usage is TRBJ2-1; unclear D gene. V was shortened by 0 bases and J by 7 bases, with 7 bases between the two germline ends. The CDR3 length is 13 residues. Germline V CDR1 and CDR2: LGHNA, YSLEER. In DNA form, the CDR3 reads TGCGCCAGCAGCCAAGATAGGCTGAATGAGCAGTTCTTC. Protein product: CASSQDRLNEQFF.